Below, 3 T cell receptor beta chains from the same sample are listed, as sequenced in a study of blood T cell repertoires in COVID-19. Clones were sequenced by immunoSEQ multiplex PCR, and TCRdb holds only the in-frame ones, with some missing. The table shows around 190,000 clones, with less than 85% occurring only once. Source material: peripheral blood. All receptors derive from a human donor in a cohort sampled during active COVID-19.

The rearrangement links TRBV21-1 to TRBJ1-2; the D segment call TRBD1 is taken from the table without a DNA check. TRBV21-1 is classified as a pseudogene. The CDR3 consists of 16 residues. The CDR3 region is CASSKDTRGSNYGYTF. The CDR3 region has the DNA TGTGCCAGCAGCAAAGATACCAGGGGGTCGAACTATGGCTACACCTTC.

CDR3 coding DNA: TGTGCCAGCGCGGACAGGGTCTCTGGAAACACCATATATTTT. Its translation: CASADRVSGNTIYF. The chain has TRBV27 and TRBJ1-3, with 8 nucleotides matching TRBD1. The germline CDR1 and CDR2 sequences are MNHEY and SMNVEV (reference sequence). The CDR3 length is 14 residues. Unmatched junction bases numbered 3, after V lost 8 bases and J lost 0 bases.

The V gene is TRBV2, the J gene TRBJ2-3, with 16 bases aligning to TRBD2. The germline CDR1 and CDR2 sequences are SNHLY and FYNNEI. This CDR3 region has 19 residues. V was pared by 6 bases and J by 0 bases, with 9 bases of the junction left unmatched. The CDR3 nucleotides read TGTGCCAGCAGCCTATCGGGACTAGCGGGGGGGCGTAGCACAGATACGCAGTATTTT. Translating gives CASSLSGLAGGRSTDTQYF.